The sequence of this TCR beta chain was determined in a study of blood T cell repertoires in COVID-19. Study details: Sample material is recorded as cDNA or gDNA derived from T cells, B-cell-depleted T cells, or PBMCs.

In the study's own analysis: For nucleated cells, counts were estimated from reference gene primer amplification. The assay was immunoSEQ multiplex PCR, and TCRdb's table has in-frame clones only and misses some. V, J and clone size were drawn from that table, and D and trimming were deduced from the DNA. The sample holds some 150,000 clones, approximately 87% seen once. Per the germline V gene, CDR1 is SGHRS and CDR2 is YFSETQ. V was cut by 0 bases and J by 0 bases, with 10 bases left in between. The CDR3 covers 15 residues. The sequencing input was peripheral blood. The rearrangement joins TRBV5-1 to TRBJ2-7, with TRBD1 as a possible D gene (6 bases). The sequence was collected from a young man with active or convalescent COVID-19. CDR3 nucleotide sequence: TGCGCCAGCAGCTTGGGACAGGCCAGCTCCTACGAGCAGTACTTC. The encoded protein is CASSLGQASSYEQYF.